Below are 13 T cell receptor beta chains sequenced from a single sample in a study of response to subunit inactivated influenza vaccine. TCRdb passed the RT-PCR reads through MiXCR, listing each CDR3 protein once. The table has some 850,000 distinct CDR3 sequences, under 20% seen once. The starting material was PBMCs from blood, obtained around 5 days after vaccination. These receptors were taken from a man aged 45-60 years who received an inactivated influenza vaccine.

This rearrangement joins TRBV6-5 to TRBJ2-7; TRBD1 matches 8 bases. CDR3 length: 14 amino acids. The J segment lost 5 bases and the V segment lost 0 bases, leaving 3 bases of the junction unmatched. Germline-derived CDR1 and CDR2 are MNHEY and SVGAGI. The CDR3 reads CASSYSPGGHEQYF. Written as DNA, the CDR3 is TGTGCCAGCAGTTACTCCCCAGGGGGCCACGAGCAGTACTTC.

This clonotype came up a few times. The V and J genes are TRBV29-1 and TRBJ2-3; D gene unclear. The CDR3 is made up of 14 amino acids. The germline gives CDR1 SQVTM, CDR2 ANQGSEA. V shed 3 bases and J shed 3 bases, with 13 bases lying between them. CDR3 loop: CSVDEIFRTDTQYF. Here the CDR3 DNA reads TGCAGCGTTGATGAGATTTTCAGAACAGATACGCAGTATTTT.

Only a few counts were recorded for this clonotype. J is TRBJ2-7 and V is TRBV29-1, with D perhaps matching TRBD2 (6 bases). Germline V gives CDR1 SQVTM, CDR2 ANQGSEA. Trimming pared 4 bases from V and 8 bases from J, leaving 27 bases between. CDR3 length: 16 amino acids. The CDR3 region is CSVGLSGPILLYQQYF. CDR3 bases: TGCAGCGTTGGTCTTAGCGGTCCAATCCTCTTATATCAGCAGTACTTC.

The rearrangement uses TRBV27 and TRBJ1-2, with 7 bases matching TRBD1. The ends lost 0 bases at V and 4 bases at J; junction bases unmatched: 8. CDR1 and CDR2 (germline): MNHEY, SMNVEV (reference sequence). This CDR3 has 16 amino acids. CDR3 residues: CASSLSSRGIVYGYTF. The CDR3 DNA is TGTGCCAGCAGTTTATCGAGCAGGGGGATTGTCTATGGCTACACCTTC.

The V and J genes are TRBV20-1 and TRBJ1-2, with TRBD1 matching over 8 bases. V was clipped by 6 bases and J by 3 bases; unmatched bases: 12. Germline V gives CDR1 DFQATT, CDR2 SNEGSKA (reference sequence). This CDR3 spans 15 amino acids. CDR3 nucleotide sequence: TGCAGTGCAATCGGGACAGGCCTTTCTTACTATGGCTACACCTTC. Protein: CSAIGTGLSYYGYTF.

The genes are TRBV15 and TRBJ1-1; a weak D match, TRBD1 (5 bases). The V end lost 1 base, the J end lost 10 bases, and 13 bases lay between the germline ends. Germline CDR1 and CDR2: LNHNV and YYDKDF (reference sequence). The CDR3 has 13 amino acids. CDR3 sequence reads: CATSRARAGLAFF. The CDR3 DNA reads TGTGCCACCAGCAGAGCAAGAGCAGGGTTAGCTTTCTTT. Full variable domain (missing parts from reference TRBV15 and TRBJ1-1): DAMVIQNPRYQVTQFGKPVTLSCSQTLNHNVMYWYQQKSSQAPKLLFHYYDKDFNNEADTPDNFQSRRPNTSFCFLDIRSPGLGDTAMYLCATSRARAGLAFFGQGTRLTVV.

This clonotype was detected only a few times. The chain employs TRBV12-3 or TRBV12-4 and TRBJ2-5; D remains ambiguous. Trimming removed 6 bases at V and 1 base at J, with 12 bases between. CDR3 size: 14 residues. The CDR3 region has the DNA TGTGCCAGCAGAAAGACCCTACTCCAAGAGACCCAGTACTTC. It specifies CASRKTLLQETQYF.

The chain links TRBV7-2 to TRBJ2-3; 8 bases agree with TRBD1. This CDR3 has 16 amino acids. Looked up from germline, CDR1 is SGHTA and CDR2 is FQGNSA. The ends lost 5 bases at V and 0 bases at J; junction bases unmatched: 7. CDR3 protein: CASSKTDRVSTDTQYF. In DNA, the CDR3 is TGTGCCAGCAGCAAAACGGACAGGGTGAGCACAGATACGCAGTATTTT. The full variable domain, its missing parts supplied by reference TRBV7-2 and TRBJ2-3, is GAGVSQSPSNKVTEKGKDVELRCDPISGHTALYWYRQSLGQGLEFLIYFQGNSAPDKSGLPSDRFSAERTGGSVSTLTIQRTQQEDSAVYLCASSKTDRVSTDTQYFGPGTRLTVL.

This CDR3 reads CSAQSGSGADTQYF. DNA for the CDR3: TGCAGTGCTCAAAGCGGGAGTGGGGCAGATACGCAGTATTTT. The V gene is TRBV20-1, the J gene TRBJ2-3; 8 bases line up with TRBD2. CDR1 and CDR2 from the germline V gene are DFQATT and SNEGSKA (reference sequence). The V and J ends lost 5 bases and 4 bases, in that order; junction bases with no gene match: 8. This CDR3 spans 14 amino acids.

This clonotype was found many times. The genes are TRBV10-3 and TRBJ1-2; a weak D match, TRBD1 (5 bases). With 2 bases removed from V and 8 bases from J, the gap between germline ends came to 9 bases. Germline CDR1 and CDR2: ENHRY and SYGVKD. The CDR3 runs to 12 residues. CDR3 region: CAISESKGGYTF. The CDR3 DNA sequence: TGTGCCATCAGTGAGAGTAAGGGGGGCTACACCTTC.

In this sample, this clonotype turned up a few times. The rearrangement uses TRBV6-1 and TRBJ1-3; 7 bases align to TRBD1. The CDR3 spans 15 residues. V shed 7 bases and J 6 bases; nucleotides not matched to a gene: 12. Germline loops: CDR1 MNHNS, CDR2 SASEGT. The CDR3 bases are TGTGCCAGCAACCCCAGACAGGGCGGCGAAAACACCATATATTTT. Encoded protein: CASNPRQGGENTIYF.

The rearrangement uses TRBV5-1 and TRBJ2-2; weak D call: TRBD1 (6 bases). The germline V gene has CDR1 SGHRS and CDR2 YFSETQ. CDR3 size: 16 residues. Trimming shortened V by 5 bases and J by 1 base, and 15 bases separated the two germline ends. The chain's CDR3 is CASSSGQIKNTGELFF. CDR3 in DNA: TGCGCCAGCAGTTCGGGACAAATAAAGAACACCGGGGAGCTGTTTTTT.

This clonotype appeared a few times. This rearrangement joins TRBV7-2 to TRBJ2-1, with D perhaps assigned TRBD1 or TRBD2 (5 bases each). Germline loops: CDR1 SGHTA, CDR2 FQGNSA. This CDR3 is 16 amino acids long. V lost 4 bases and J 3 bases, leaving 16 bases between the germline ends. CDR3 coding DNA: TGTGCCAGCAGCTCCTTGGGCCGGGGCCTCTACAATGAGCAGTTCTTC. This translates into CASSSLGRGLYNEQFF.